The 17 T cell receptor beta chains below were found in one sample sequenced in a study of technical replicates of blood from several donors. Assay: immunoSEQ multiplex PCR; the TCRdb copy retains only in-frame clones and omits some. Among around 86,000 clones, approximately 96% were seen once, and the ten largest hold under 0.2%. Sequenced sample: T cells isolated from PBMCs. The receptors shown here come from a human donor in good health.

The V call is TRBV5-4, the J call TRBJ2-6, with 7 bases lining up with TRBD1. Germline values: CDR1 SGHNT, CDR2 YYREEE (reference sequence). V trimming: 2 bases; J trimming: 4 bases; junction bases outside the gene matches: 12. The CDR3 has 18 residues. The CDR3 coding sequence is TGTGCCAGCAGCTTAGTCGGACAGGCCCTTGGAGGGGCCAACGTCCTGACTTTC. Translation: CASSLVGQALGGANVLTF.

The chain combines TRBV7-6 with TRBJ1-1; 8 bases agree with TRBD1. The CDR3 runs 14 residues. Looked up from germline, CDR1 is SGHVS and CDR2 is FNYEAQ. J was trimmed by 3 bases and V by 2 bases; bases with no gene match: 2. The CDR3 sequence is CASSLIQGDTEAFF. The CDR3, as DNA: TGTGCCAGCAGCTTAATACAGGGGGACACTGAAGCTTTCTTT.

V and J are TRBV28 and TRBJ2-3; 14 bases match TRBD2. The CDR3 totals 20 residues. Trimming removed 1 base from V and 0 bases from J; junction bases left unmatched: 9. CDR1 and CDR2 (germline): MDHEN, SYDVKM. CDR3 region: CASSLYPGLAGAGSTDTQYF. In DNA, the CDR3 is TGTGCCAGCAGTTTATACCCGGGACTAGCGGGAGCGGGTAGCACAGATACGCAGTATTTT.

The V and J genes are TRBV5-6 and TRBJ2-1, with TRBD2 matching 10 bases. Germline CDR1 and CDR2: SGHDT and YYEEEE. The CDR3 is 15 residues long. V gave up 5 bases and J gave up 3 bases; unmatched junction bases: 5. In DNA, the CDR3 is TGTGCCAGCAGTGAAGCGGGAGGGGTCTACAATGAGCAGTTCTTC. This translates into CASSEAGGVYNEQFF. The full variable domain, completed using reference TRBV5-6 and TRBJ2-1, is DAGVTQSPTHLIKTRGQQVTLRCSPKSGHDTVSWYQQALGQGPQFIFQYYEEEERQRGNFPDRFSGHQFPNYSSELNVNALLLGDSALYLCASSEAGGVYNEQFFGPGTRLTVL.

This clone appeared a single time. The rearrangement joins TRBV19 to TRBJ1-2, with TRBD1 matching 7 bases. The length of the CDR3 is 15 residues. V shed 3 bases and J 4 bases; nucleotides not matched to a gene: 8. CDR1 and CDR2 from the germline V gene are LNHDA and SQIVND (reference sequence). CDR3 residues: CASSIHRDRSYGYTF. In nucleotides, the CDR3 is TGTGCCAGTAGTATCCACCGGGACAGATCCTATGGCTACACCTTC.

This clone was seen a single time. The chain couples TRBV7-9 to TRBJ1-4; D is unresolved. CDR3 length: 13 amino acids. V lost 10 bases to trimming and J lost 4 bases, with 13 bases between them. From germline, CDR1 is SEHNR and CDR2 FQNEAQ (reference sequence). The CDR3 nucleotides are TGTGCCATACGAGGGCAGCTTAATGAAAAACTGTTTTTT. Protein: CAIRGQLNEKLFF.

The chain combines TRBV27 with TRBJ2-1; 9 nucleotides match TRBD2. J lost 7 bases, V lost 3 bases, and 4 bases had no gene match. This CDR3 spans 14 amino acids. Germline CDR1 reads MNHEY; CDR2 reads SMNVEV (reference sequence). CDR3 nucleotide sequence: TGTGCCAGCAGTTTTAGCGGGGGCCTGAATGAGCAGTTCTTC. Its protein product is CASSFSGGLNEQFF.

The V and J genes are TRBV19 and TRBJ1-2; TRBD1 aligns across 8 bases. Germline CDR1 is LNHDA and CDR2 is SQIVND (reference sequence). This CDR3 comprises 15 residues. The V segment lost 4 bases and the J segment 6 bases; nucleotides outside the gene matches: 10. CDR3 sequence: CASSSKTRGRDGYTF. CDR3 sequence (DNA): TGTGCCAGTAGTAGCAAAACCAGGGGGCGGGATGGCTACACCTTC.

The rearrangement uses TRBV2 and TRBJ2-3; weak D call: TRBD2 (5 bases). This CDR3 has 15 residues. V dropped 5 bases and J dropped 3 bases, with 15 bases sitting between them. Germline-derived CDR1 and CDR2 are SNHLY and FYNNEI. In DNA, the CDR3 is TGTGCCAGCAGTATAAGGGCTAGCTGGACAGATACGCAGTATTTT. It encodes CASSIRASWTDTQYF.

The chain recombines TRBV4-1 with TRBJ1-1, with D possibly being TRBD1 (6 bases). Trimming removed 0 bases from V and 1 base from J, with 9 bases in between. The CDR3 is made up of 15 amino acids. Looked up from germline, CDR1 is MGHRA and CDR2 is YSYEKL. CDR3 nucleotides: TGCGCCAGCAGCCAAGATAAAGGGGGGAACACTGAAGCTTTCTTT. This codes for CASSQDKGGNTEAFF.

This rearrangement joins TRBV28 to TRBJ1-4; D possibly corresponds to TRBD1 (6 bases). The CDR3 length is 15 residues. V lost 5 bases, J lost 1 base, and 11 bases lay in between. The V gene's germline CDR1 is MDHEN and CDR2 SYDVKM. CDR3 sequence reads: CASSTDSLTNEKLFF. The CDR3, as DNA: TGTGCCAGCAGTACGGACAGTTTAACTAATGAAAAACTGTTTTTT.

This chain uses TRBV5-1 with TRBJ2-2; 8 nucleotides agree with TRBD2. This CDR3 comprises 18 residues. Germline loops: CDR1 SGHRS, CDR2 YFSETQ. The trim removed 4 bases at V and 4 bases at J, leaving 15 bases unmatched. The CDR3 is CASSLRTERELRTGELFF. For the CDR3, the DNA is TGCGCCAGCAGCCTTAGAACGGAGCGGGAGCTGCGCACCGGGGAGCTGTTTTTT.

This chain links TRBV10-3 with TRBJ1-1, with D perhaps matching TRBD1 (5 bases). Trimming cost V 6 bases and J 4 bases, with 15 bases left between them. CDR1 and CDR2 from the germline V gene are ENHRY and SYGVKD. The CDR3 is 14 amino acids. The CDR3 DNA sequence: TGTGCCATCAGGGGTGGGGGGGAGAGCACTGAAGCTTTCTTT. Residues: CAIRGGGESTEAFF.

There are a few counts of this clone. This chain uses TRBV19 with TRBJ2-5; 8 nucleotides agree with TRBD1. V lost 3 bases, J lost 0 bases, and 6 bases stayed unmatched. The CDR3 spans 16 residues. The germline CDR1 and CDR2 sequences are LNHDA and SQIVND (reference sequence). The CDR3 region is CASSIRQGTYQETQYF. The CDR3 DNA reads TGTGCCAGTAGTATCAGACAGGGGACGTACCAAGAGACCCAGTACTTC.

The CDR3 coding sequence is TGTGCCAGCAGAAGGACAGGGGGCGAGGTCACCGGGGAGCTGTTTTTT. Its translation: CASRRTGGEVTGELFF. The V call is TRBV2, the J call TRBJ2-2, with TRBD1 identical over 11 bases. Germline V gene lookup returns CDR1 SNHLY and CDR2 FYNNEI. This CDR3 is 16 amino acids long. The V segment lost 6 bases and the J segment 4 bases; nucleotides outside the gene matches: 7.

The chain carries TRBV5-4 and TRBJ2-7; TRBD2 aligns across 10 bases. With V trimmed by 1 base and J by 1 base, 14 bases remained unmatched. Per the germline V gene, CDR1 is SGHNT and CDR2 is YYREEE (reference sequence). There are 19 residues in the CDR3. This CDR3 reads CASSLSPGPPTSGSYEQYF. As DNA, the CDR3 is TGTGCCAGCAGCTTGTCCCCGGGCCCACCGACTAGCGGGTCCTACGAGCAGTACTTC.

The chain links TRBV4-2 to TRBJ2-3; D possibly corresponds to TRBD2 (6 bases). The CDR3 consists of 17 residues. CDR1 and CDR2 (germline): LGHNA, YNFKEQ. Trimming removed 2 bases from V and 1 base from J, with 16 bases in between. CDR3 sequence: CASSQRLVIGGTDTQYF. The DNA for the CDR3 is TGTGCCAGCAGCCAAAGACTAGTAATTGGTGGCACAGATACGCAGTATTTT.